This T cell receptor beta chain is from a study of identical twins. In TCRdb, the 5' RACE reads were re-called with MiXCR into one record per CDR3 protein. The table has around 1.7 million distinct CDR3 sequences, less than 35% seen once. The CDR3 runs to 15 residues. V lost 2 bases, J lost 0 bases, and 10 bases lay in between. Germline CDR1 is MNHEY and CDR2 is SMNVEV (reference sequence). This TCR was recovered from a newborn girl in good health. The rearrangement links TRBV27 to TRBJ1-2; D call uncertain. Sequenced sample: cord blood. DNA for the CDR3: TGTGCCAGCAGTTTAAGGCTTTACTCTAACTATGGCTACACCTTC. Protein: CASSLRLYSNYGYTF.